A selection of T cell receptor beta chains follows, all from one sample in a study of T cells in tumors after PD-1 blockade. Generated by immunoSEQ multiplex PCR, the TCRdb table keeps only in-frame clones and is missing some. The sample lists roughly 12,000 clones, about three fifths seen once, with 20% to 30% in the top ten. This specimen consisted of tumor tissue, obtained before anti-PD-1 treatment. The origin of the receptors is a human donor with cutaneous squamous cell carcinoma. CDR3s include the opening cysteine and the closing phenylalanine or tryptophan. D genes are given only for firm matches. For some rows the clone size is stated as once, few or many, or as a class when expanded; others skip it.

J | V | D | size | DNA | CDR3
TRBJ2-6 | TRBV7-8 | NA | few | TGTGCCAGCACCTTCGGGGGAGCTGGGGCCAACGTCCTGACTTTC | CASTFGGAGANVLTF
TRBJ2-1 | TRBV7-9 | NA | NA | TGTGCCAGCAGGAAGTGGTCTAGGGATGAGCAGTTCTTC | CASRKWSRDEQFF
TRBJ1-2 | TRBV3-1/TRBV3-2 | NA | NA | TGTGCCAGCAGCCAAGTACACTATGGCTACACCTTC | CASSQVHYGYTF
TRBJ2-1 | TRBV9 | NA | NA | TGTGCCAGCAGCTCCGACAATGAGCAGTTCTTC | CASSSDNEQFF
TRBJ1-5 | TRBV6-4 | NA | few | TGTGCCAGCAGTGCGGAGCCCCTCTCGCCCCAGCATTTT | CASSAEPLSPQHF
TRBJ2-7 | TRBV27 | TRBD2 | few | TGTGCCAGCAGTTCGTGGAGCGGGGAGGCCTACGAGCAGTACTTC | CASSSWSGEAYEQYF
TRBJ2-6 | TRBV11-3 | NA | few | TGTGCCAGCTGTCAGTCCTCTGGGGCCAACGTCCTGACTTTC | CASCQSSGANVLTF
TRBJ1-5 | TRBV19 | TRBD1 | few | TGTGCCAGTAGAAAGGGACAGGAAAACAATCAGCCCCAGCATTTT | CASRKGQENNQPQHF
TRBJ1-1 | TRBV28 | TRBD1 | NA | TGTGCCAGCAACCCTTCAGGGGGCCAGAACACTGAAGCTTTCTTT | CASNPSGGQNTEAFF
TRBJ2-1 | TRBV19 | TRBD2 | NA | TGTGCCAGTAGTAGGACTAGCGGGAGTATCAATGAGCAGTTCTTC | CASSRTSGSINEQFF
TRBJ2-4 | TRBV10-3 | TRBD2 | few | TGTGCCATCAGTACAATAGCGGGGGGGCGTTACATTCAGTACTTC | CAISTIAGGRYIQYF
TRBJ2-7 | TRBV23-1 | NA | NA | TGCGCCAGCAGTCAACAGGTCGTCTCCTACGAGCAGTACTTC | CASSQQVVSYEQYF
TRBJ2-7 | TRBV7-2 | NA | NA | TGTGCCAGCAGCTTCCCGGGGAACCACGAGCAGTACTTC | CASSFPGNHEQYF
TRBJ2-7 | TRBV11-2 | TRBD2 | NA | TGTGCCAGCAGCTTAGACTCGGGGGGTAGCTCCTACGAGCAGTACTTC | CASSLDSGGSSYEQYF
TRBJ2-3 | TRBV6-5 | TRBD1 | NA | TGTGCCAGCAACGGACAGGGGAGGCCAGATACGCAGTATTTT | CASNGQGRPDTQYF
TRBJ2-1 | TRBV5-4 | NA | few | TGTGCCAGCAGCTTGGTGGTCAGCAAGAATGAGCAGTTCTTC | CASSLVVSKNEQFF
TRBJ1-4 | TRBV2 | NA | large | TGTGCCAGCAGTGAAATAGGGGGACAAGGAAAACTGTTTTTT | CASSEIGGQGKLFF
TRBJ1-1 | TRBV6-5 | NA | few | TGTGCCAGCAGCCCCGTCCTCTTTTCTGAAGCTTTCTTT | CASSPVLFSEAFF
TRBJ2-7 | TRBV29-1 | TRBD1 | few | TGCAGCGCGACCGGGACAGGGAACTCCTACGAGCAGTACTTC | CSATGTGNSYEQYF
TRBJ2-4 | TRBV19 | TRBD1 | NA | TGTGCCAGTAGCCAGGGGGTGGATATTAACATTCAGTACTTC | CASSQGVDINIQYF
TRBJ2-3 | TRBV19 | NA | once | TGTGCCAGTAGTAGAAGATCAGGCACAGATACGCAGTATTTT | CASSRRSGTDTQYF
TRBJ1-1 | TRBV29-1 | NA | NA | TGCAGCGTTGACGGGTATCGGGGGTGGGGGAACACTGAAGCTTTCTTT | CSVDGYRGWGNTEAFF
TRBJ1-4 | TRBV5-1 | NA | NA | TGCGCCAGCAGCCCGTTTTTTGAGGGTAGAGAAAAACTGTTTTTT | CASSPFFEGREKLFF
TRBJ2-3 | TRBV5-1 | TRBD2 | NA | TGCGCCAGCAGCATTAGCGGGGGGGTGACTAGCACAGATACGCAGTATTTT | CASSISGGVTSTDTQYF
TRBJ2-2 | TRBV24-1 | NA | medium-sized | TGTGCCACCAGTGGGGGATCCACCGGGGAGCTGTTTTTT | CATSGGSTGELFF
TRBJ2-5 | TRBV10-3 | TRBD1 | NA | TGTGCCATCAGCGGACAGGGTCGGGAGACCCAGTACTTC | CAISGQGRETQYF
TRBJ1-6 | TRBV30 | NA | NA | TGTGCCTGGAGTGTGGGTGGGGGTAATTCACCCCTCCACTTT | CAWSVGGGNSPLHF
TRBJ2-6 | TRBV7-2 | TRBD2 | NA | TGTGCCAGCAGCTTACCTGTCCTAGCGGGGTCTGGGGCCAACGTCCTGACTTTC | CASSLPVLAGSGANVLTF
TRBJ2-7 | TRBV7-9 | TRBD1 | NA | TGTGCCAGCAGCTCCATTGGGACAGGGGGCCAGGGCGAGCAGTACTTC | CASSSIGTGGQGEQYF
TRBJ1-5 | TRBV12-3/TRBV12-4 | NA | NA | TGTGCCAGCAGGGCAGACCATCAGCCCCAGCATTTT | CASRADHQPQHF
TRBJ1-2 | TRBV27 | TRBD1 | NA | TGTGCCAGCAGTTCGCCTAGAAGCCGGGACAGCCCCTATGGCTACACCTTC | CASSSPRSRDSPYGYTF
TRBJ2-4 | TRBV30 | TRBD2 | NA | TGTGCCTGGAGTGCCCGACTAGCGGGGGCCCTAGCCAAAAACATTCAGTACTTC | CAWSARLAGALAKNIQYF
TRBJ1-2 | TRBV11-2 | NA | NA | TGTGCCAGCAGCTTAGTGCCAGGGCCCGACTATGGCTACACCTTC | CASSLVPGPDYGYTF
TRBJ1-2 | TRBV28 | NA | NA | TGTGCCAGCAGCCCTATAAGGACTTCCTATGGCTACACCTTC | CASSPIRTSYGYTF
TRBJ2-6 | TRBV10-1 | TRBD1 | few | TGCGCCAGCGGTCCCGGGACAGAGTTCTCTGGGGCCAACGTCCTGACTTTC | CASGPGTEFSGANVLTF
TRBJ2-7 | TRBV18 | TRBD1 | once | TGTGCCAGCTCACTAGGGACAGGGGGCCGGCTCGAGCAGTACTTC | CASSLGTGGRLEQYF
TRBJ1-1 | TRBV9 | NA | NA | TGTGCCAGCAGCGTGGGGGCAGGGTACACTGAAGCTTTCTTT | CASSVGAGYTEAFF
TRBJ1-2 | TRBV19 | NA | NA | TGTGCCAGTAGTCCCCGTGCCTATGGCTACACCTTC | CASSPRAYGYTF
TRBJ1-4 | TRBV2 | TRBD1 | few | TGTGCCAGCAGTGATTACGGGACAGGGGTTACTGAAAAACTGTTTTTT | CASSDYGTGVTEKLFF
TRBJ2-3 | TRBV10-2 | NA | NA | TGCGCCAGCAGTGAGTCCGCAGCTAGCACAGATACGCAGTATTTT | CASSESAASTDTQYF